This TCR beta chain was found in a study of T cell repertoires in cytomegalovirus infection (dated by TCRdb to the late 2010s). About the study as a whole: Peptide stimulations targeted recently identified HLA-C-restricted CMV epitopes, whose presentation resists viral immunomodulation, together with well-studied HLA-B-restricted epitopes. Donor HLA type was relevant to the analysis, because carriage of CMV infection together with the matching HLA type was indicated by public TCR beta signatures.

Reads for this sample came from an Illumina HiSeq 1500. TCRdb itself trimmed the public reads at Q25 with fastp, ran MiXCR and retained productive beta chains. Rows are combined by CDR3 protein, so each entry shows the most common genes and DNA. The sample contains about 340,000 distinct CDR3 sequences, almost 30% of them found a single time. The ten largest make up about 19% of the sample. The investigation overall reported the following: Cumulative frequency of public TCR beta family members discriminated carriers of CMV infection plus the relevant HLA type in this cohort and an independent approximately 370-donor cohort. The ex vivo response was dominated by HLA-C-restricted CMV-specific TCR beta clonotypes, and the single most frequent clonotype in two of eight donors was supplied by these HLA-C-restricted clonotypes.

Trimming at the junction amounts to 2 bases on V and 8 bases on J, and the germline ends lie 6 bases apart. The germline V gene gives CDR1 as WSHSY and CDR2 as SAAADI. The CDR3 holds 12 amino acids from the cysteine to the phenylalanine. Just the 36-base CDR3 DNA is kept, in frame starting at base 1. This clonotype was seen more than once but under ten times. Its antigen is not yet known. No base quality values were provided; no much bigger clone lies one nucleotide off. The treatment or condition label, as the study defines it: in vitro stimulation with specific CMV peptide epitopes to enrich CMV-specific T cells.

This material consisted of cultured PBMCs, taken from culture after CMV antigen stimulation. This chain is built from TRBV10-2 and TRBJ1-4; there is no confident call for the D gene. The receptor was derived from a human donor in good health (CMV status not recorded). Some clones in this sample may be carry-over from other donors' samples. The CDR3 here reads CASSEKGEKLFF. In nucleotides, the sequence is TGCGCCAGCAGTGAGAAAGGAGAAAAACTGTTTTTT.